The next 14 T cell receptor beta chains were all read from a single sample in a study of blood T cell repertoires in COVID-19. The repertoire was sequenced with immunoSEQ multiplex PCR; TCRdb's copy has only in-frame clones and lacks some. The sample shows approximately 31,000 clones, 91% of them seen only once. The specimen was peripheral blood. The receptor source for this set is a man aged 60 to 69 with acute or convalescent COVID-19.

This sequence joins TRBV4-2 and TRBJ2-5, with TRBD2 identical over 9 bases. The CDR3 loop spans 16 amino acids. The junction had 5 bases not matched to a gene; V was cut back by 0 bases and J by 3 bases. Germline V gene lookup returns CDR1 LGHNA and CDR2 YNFKEQ. The CDR3 sequence: CASSQDWAGGKETQYF. In nucleotides, the CDR3 is TGTGCCAGCAGCCAAGACTGGGCGGGAGGGAAAGAGACCCAGTACTTC.

This clone was found a few times. V gene TRBV11-2 combines with J gene TRBJ2-1, with no clear D. Germline V gene sequence: CDR1 SGHAT, CDR2 FQNNGV. There are 16 residues in the CDR3. With 2 bases removed from V and 0 bases from J, the gap between germline ends came to 11 bases. The CDR3 DNA sequence: TGTGCCAGCAGCTTACCCCAGCGTTCCTCCTACAATGAGCAGTTCTTC. Translated, it gives CASSLPQRSSYNEQFF.

The genes are TRBV3-1 (or the pseudogene TRBV3-2) and TRBJ2-7; D may be TRBD2 (5 bases). Germline V gene lookup returns CDR1 LGHDT and CDR2 YNNKEL (reference sequence). The CDR3 runs to 15 residues. Trimming removed 0 bases at V and 2 bases at J, with 11 bases between. The CDR3 nucleotides are TGTGCCAGCAGCCAAGATTTGACTACCGCCTACGAGCAGTACTTC. It is translated as CASSQDLTTAYEQYF.

The chain carries TRBV7-8 and TRBJ1-2; 8 bases map to TRBD1. CDR1 and CDR2 (germline): SGHVS, FQNEAQ. V shed 4 bases and J 2 bases; nucleotides not matched to a gene: 6. The CDR3 runs 15 residues. The CDR3 sequence: CASSSETGANYGYTF. The CDR3 DNA sequence: TGTGCCAGCAGCTCAGAGACAGGGGCAAACTATGGCTACACCTTC.

The chain is built from TRBV4-1 and TRBJ2-7; TRBD1 is a possible D gene (6 bases). CDR3 size: 11 residues. Germline CDR1 reads MGHRA; CDR2 reads YSYEKL. V shed 6 bases and J shed 5 bases, with 8 bases lying between them. The CDR3 reads CASRRGNEQYF. In DNA, the CDR3 is TGCGCCAGCAGAAGGGGGAACGAGCAGTACTTC.

The chain has TRBV3-1 (or the pseudogene TRBV3-2) and TRBJ1-2, with a tentative D call TRBD1 (5 bases). From germline, CDR1 is LGHDT and CDR2 YNNKEL (reference sequence). Trimming left V 5 bases short and J 2 bases short, with 9 bases between. The length of the CDR3 is 13 residues. DNA for the CDR3: TGTGCCAGCAGCTCAGGGTTAAACTATGGCTACACCTTC. Its protein is CASSSGLNYGYTF.

The CDR3 spells CASSPMKLNPARVVREAFF. The DNA for the CDR3 is TGTGCCAGCAGTCCCATGAAGCTGAACCCCGCCAGGGTAGTTCGTGAAGCTTTCTTT. The rearrangement joins TRBV7-9 to TRBJ1-1; tentative D call: TRBD1 (5 bases). Per the germline V gene, CDR1 is SEHNR and CDR2 is FQNEAQ (reference sequence). The length of the CDR3 is 19 residues. Trimming took off 6 bases at V and 7 bases at J, with 33 bases between the two ends.

The chain links TRBV7-3 to TRBJ1-1; unclear D gene. Germline CDR1 reads SGHTA; CDR2 reads FQGTGA. CDR3 length equals 13 residues. Between the trimmed V and J ends, which lost 2 bases and 1 base, there was a span of 5 bases. In nucleotides, the CDR3 is TGTGCCAGCAGCTTACGACAGAACACTGAAGCTTTCTTT. As protein: CASSLRQNTEAFF.

This clone appeared once. V and J are TRBV5-1 and TRBJ1-2; TRBD1 aligns across 7 bases. V lost 3 bases, J lost 8 bases, and 10 bases stayed unmatched. The CDR3 is 14 amino acids. Germline CDR1 SGHRS, CDR2 YFSETQ. The CDR3: CASSSSDRERGYTF. In DNA, the CDR3 is TGCGCCAGCAGCTCCTCCGACAGGGAACGCGGCTACACCTTC.

The chain couples TRBV27 to TRBJ1-2; TRBD1 matches at 12 bases. CDR1 MNHEY and CDR2 SMNVEV come from the germline V gene (reference sequence). J gave up 8 bases and V 1 base, and 5 bases lay outside the gene matches. The CDR3 has 15 amino acids. This CDR3 is CASSLLRDRGQGYTF. For the CDR3, the DNA is TGTGCCAGCAGTTTATTGCGGGACAGGGGGCAAGGCTACACCTTC.

This chain uses TRBV7-9 with TRBJ2-3, with a possible D match to TRBD1 (5 bases). CDR3 length: 14 amino acids. V was trimmed by 2 bases and J by 6 bases, leaving 12 bases between them. The germline V gene has CDR1 SEHNR and CDR2 FQNEAQ (reference sequence). CDR3 region: CASSLNGAWDTQYF. As DNA, the CDR3 is TGTGCCAGCAGCTTAAATGGGGCGTGGGATACGCAGTATTTT. Using reference TRBV7-9 and TRBJ2-3 for the parts outside the CDR3, the full variable domain is DTGVSQNPRHKITKRGQNVTFRCDPISEHNRLYWYRQTLGQGPEFLTYFQNEAQLEKSRLLSDRFSAERPKGSFSTLEIQRTEQGDSAMYLCASSLNGAWDTQYFGPGTRLTVL.

J is TRBJ1-4 and V is TRBV9; D perhaps matches TRBD1 (5 bases). From germline, CDR1 is SGDLS and CDR2 YYNGEE. The CDR3 sequence is 16 residues long. Trimming removed 0 bases at V and 0 bases at J, with 9 bases between. CDR3 sequence: CASSVAGEPTNEKLFF. The CDR3, as DNA: TGTGCCAGCAGCGTAGCGGGGGAACCAACTAATGAAAAACTGTTTTTT.

V and J are TRBV7-2 and TRBJ2-1; D is possibly TRBD2 (5 bases). V lost 0 bases and J lost 7, with 10 bases in between. Germline CDR1 reads SGHTA; CDR2 reads FQGNSA. This CDR3 region has 14 residues. The CDR3 sequence is CASSLAGVGNEQFF. CDR3 bases: TGTGCCAGCAGCTTAGCGGGAGTAGGAAATGAGCAGTTCTTC.

The chain combines TRBV7-3 with TRBJ1-1; D gene uncertain. CDR3 size: 13 residues. V gave up 5 bases and J gave up 2 bases, with 9 bases separating them. The germline V gene encodes CDR1 SGHTA and CDR2 FQGTGA. Written as DNA, the CDR3 is TGTGCCAGCAGCCAATCCCTAAACACTGAAGCTTTCTTT. Its translation: CASSQSLNTEAFF.